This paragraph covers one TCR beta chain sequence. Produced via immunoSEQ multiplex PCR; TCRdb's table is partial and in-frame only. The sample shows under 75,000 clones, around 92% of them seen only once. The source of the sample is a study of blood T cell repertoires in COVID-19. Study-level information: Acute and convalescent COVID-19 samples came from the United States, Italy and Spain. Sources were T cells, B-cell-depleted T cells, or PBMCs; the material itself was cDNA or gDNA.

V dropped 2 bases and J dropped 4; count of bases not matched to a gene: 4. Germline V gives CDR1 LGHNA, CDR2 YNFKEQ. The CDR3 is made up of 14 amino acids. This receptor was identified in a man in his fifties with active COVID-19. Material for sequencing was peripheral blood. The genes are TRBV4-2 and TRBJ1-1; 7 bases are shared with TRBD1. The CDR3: CASSQTRGSTEAFF. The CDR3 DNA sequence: TGTGCCAGCAGCCAAACCAGGGGGAGCACTGAAGCTTTCTTT.